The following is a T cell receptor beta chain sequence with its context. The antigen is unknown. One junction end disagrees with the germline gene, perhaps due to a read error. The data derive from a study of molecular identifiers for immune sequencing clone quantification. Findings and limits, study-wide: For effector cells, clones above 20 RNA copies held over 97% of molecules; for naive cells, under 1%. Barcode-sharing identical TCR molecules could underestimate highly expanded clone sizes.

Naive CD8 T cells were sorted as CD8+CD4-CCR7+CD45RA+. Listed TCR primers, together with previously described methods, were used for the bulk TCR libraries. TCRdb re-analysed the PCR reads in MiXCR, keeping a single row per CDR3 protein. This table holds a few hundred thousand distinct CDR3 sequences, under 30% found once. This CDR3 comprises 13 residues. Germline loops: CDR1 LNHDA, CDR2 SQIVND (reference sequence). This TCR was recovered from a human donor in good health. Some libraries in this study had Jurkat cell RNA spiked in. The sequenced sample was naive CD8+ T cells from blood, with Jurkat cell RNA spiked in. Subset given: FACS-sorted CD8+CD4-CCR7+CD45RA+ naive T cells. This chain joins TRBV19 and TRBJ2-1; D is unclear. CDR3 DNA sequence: TGTGCCAGTAGTACCGCGACCTACAATGGGCAGTTCTTC. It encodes CASSTATYNGQFF.